The source of this T cell receptor beta chain is a study of identifying expanded T cells in peripheral blood. Whole-study results and caveats: Roughly 1.2 clones differed between technical replicates, versus approximately 17 and 20 over time.

V dropped 0 bases and J dropped 10; count of bases not matched to a gene: 8. Germline CDR1 and CDR2: SGHTA and FQGNSA. The CDR3 loop spans 16 amino acids. As concerns this clone: The antigen remains undetermined.

Method: immunoSEQ multiplex PCR; TCRdb's copy keeps in-frame clones and lacks some. This sample has about 80,000 clones, with approximately 90% found just once. The receptor was derived from a person aged 18-70 years in good health. The chain is built from TRBV7-2 and TRBJ1-6, with 8 positions matching TRBD1. Sequencing was done on a sample of blood. CDR3 residues: CASSLAYRGRESPLHF. The CDR3 coding sequence is TGTGCCAGCAGCTTAGCTTACAGGGGGAGGGAGTCACCCCTCCACTTT.